This T cell receptor (beta chain) was identified during a study of T cells in Graves' hyperthyroidism and ophthalmopathy. Hyperthyroidism, newly diagnosed and lasting under 2 months, affected patients aged 18 to 65. Study results and limitations: In the analysis, a 13 V-J model separated ophthalmopathy from stable hyperthyroidism.

From RNA transcripts, TCR beta CDR3 regions were amplified. HTBI primers were employed in a first-round RT-PCR of the TCR CDR3. Each CDR3 protein gets one entry after TCRdb re-called the multiplex PCR reads with MiXCR. Of 45,000 to 55,000 distinct CDR3 sequences listed, roughly 51% are singletons. Only a few counts were recorded for this clonotype. The antigen remains undetermined. The sequencing input was peripheral blood or thyroid tissue (not recorded which). The receptor comes from a young man with Graves' hyperthyroidism.

The CDR3 region is CSAGQGGLSEAFF. The DNA for the CDR3 is TGCAGCGCTGGGCAGGGGGGATTATCTGAAGCTTTCTTT. V gene TRBV29-1 combines with J gene TRBJ1-1; 7 positions match TRBD1. The CDR3 extends over 13 amino acids. Germline assignment: CDR1 SQVTM and CDR2 ANQGSEA. J lost 6 bases, V lost 7 bases, and 11 bases had no gene match.